The source of this T cell receptor (beta chain) is a study of Ad26.COV2.S vaccination and SARS-CoV-2 variants. About the study: Ad26.COV2.S, an intramuscular injection, was given once or twice 56 days apart.

Overall study results and limits: It was vaccine recipients, not placebo recipients, who had the higher spike-specific TCR breadth. Breadth of non-spike TCRs did not differ between vaccinees and placebo recipients.

In regard to this clone: What it binds is not known.

Treatment described: roughly 19 received Ad26.COV2.S at low or high dose, single or two shots; 5 received placebo; per-sample allocation not given. Samples analyzed were those drawn on day 63 after the first vaccine or placebo injection. The CDR3 length is 13 residues. CDR1 and CDR2 (germline): SNHLY, FYNNEI. V trimming: 7 bases; J trimming: 7 bases; junction bases outside the gene matches: 6. The table came from immunoSEQ multiplex PCR; TCRdb's copy has only in-frame clones and leaves some out. This table has 350,000 to 400,000 clones, approximately 90% appearing once. This receptor was identified in a person aged 18-65 years who received the Ad26.COV2.S COVID-19 vaccine or a placebo. This rearrangement joins TRBV2 to TRBJ1-4; 7 nucleotides line up with TRBD1. Sequences were derived from peripheral blood, sampled in a trial of Ad26.COV2.S vaccine versus placebo. The CDR3 here is CASMRRGAEKLFF. CDR3 DNA: TGTGCCAGCATGCGCAGGGGGGCTGAAAAACTGTTTTTT.